The 3 T cell receptor beta chains below come from one sample, sequenced in a study of T cells in Graves' hyperthyroidism and ophthalmopathy. It was RNA transcripts that yielded the amplified TCR beta CDR3 regions. Primed by the HTBI set, a first-round RT-PCR was run on the TCR CDR3. TCRdb recomputed calls from the multiplex PCR reads with MiXCR, one row per CDR3 protein. Of a few hundred thousand distinct CDR3 sequences detected, about 25% appear once; the ten largest clones hold over 70%. Sequenced: blood. The receptors were gathered from a man aged 45 to 65 with Graves' hyperthyroidism.

The chain combines TRBV9 with TRBJ1-3; D is perhaps TRBD1 (6 bases). CDR3 length: 16 residues. V was cut by 3 bases and J by 4 bases, with 17 bases left in between. CDR1 and CDR2 from the germline V gene are SGDLS and YYNGEE. In DNA form, the CDR3 reads TGTGCCAGCAGCGATGGTGGCCAGGGGACCGGAAACACCATATATTTT. It translates to CASSDGGQGTGNTIYF.

V gene TRBV20-1 combines with J gene TRBJ2-5; D gene ambiguous. The CDR3 sequence is 13 residues long. Per germline, CDR1 DFQATT and CDR2 SNEGSKA (reference sequence). V gave up 1 base and J gave up 4 bases, with 10 bases separating them. For the CDR3, the DNA is TGCAGTGCTAGAGTCCCAGAGCGAGAGACCCAGTACTTC. Translation: CSARVPERETQYF.

The V and J genes are TRBV12-5 and TRBJ2-7; tentative D call: TRBD2 (6 bases). CDR1 and CDR2 (germline): LGHNT, FRNRAP. The ends were cut back, 0 bases at V and 5 bases at J, with 14 bases in the middle. The CDR3 extends over 15 amino acids. CDR3 nucleotides: TGTGCTAGTGGTTTGGTACGGGGCGGGATAAACGAGCAGTACTTC. This codes for CASGLVRGGINEQYF.